This TCR beta chain is from a study of blood T cell repertoires in COVID-19. Study as a whole: The study drew acute and convalescent COVID-19 samples from the United States, Italy and Spain. The cDNA or gDNA used as material had been derived from T cells, B-cell-depleted T cells, or PBMCs.

Original methodology: Amplification of reference gene primers was used by the study to estimate nucleated cell counts. Clones were read by immunoSEQ multiplex PCR, and TCRdb kept only the in-frame ones, dropping some. Clonal size and the V and J genes are those of that table, whereas D and trimming came from the DNA. In the table there are about 260,000 clones, around nine tenths of which are singletons. Germline CDR1 is SGHDN and CDR2 is FVKESK. The CDR3 runs to 17 residues. J lost 3 bases, V lost 5 bases, and 15 bases had no gene match. This chain joins TRBV14 and TRBJ1-1, with 7 bases identical to TRBD1. This clonotype originated in a man aged 35 to 55 who had recovered from COVID-19. The sequencing sample was made of peripheral blood. In DNA form, the CDR3 reads TGTGCCAGCAGCAGGGCGATGCCAGGGGGGTGGCACACTGAAGCTTTCTTT. Protein product: CASSRAMPGGWHTEAFF. Supplemented by reference TRBV14 and TRBJ1-1, the full variable domain reads EAGVTQFPSHSVIEKGQTVTLRCDPISGHDNLYWYRRVMGKEIKFLLHFVKESKQDESGMPNNRFLAERTGGTYSTLKVQPAELEDSGVYFCASSRAMPGGWHTEAFFGQGTRLTVV.